The clone carrying this TCR beta chain was picked up many times. Its specificity is unknown. This sample was included in a study of regulatory T cells in long-lasting Graves disease. For TCR beta, libraries came from iRepertoire HTBI primers and Arm-PCR of CDR3 regions. TCRdb itself ran the multiplex PCR reads through MiXCR, one entry per CDR3 protein. The data contain 530,000 or so distinct CDR3 sequences, roughly 12% of them seen just once; the ten biggest clones take up roughly a tenth. Time point specified: newly diagnosed GD, antithyroid drugs for less than 3 months. Construction of the TCR library relied on RNA isolated from PBMCs. This CDR3 contains 15 residues. The trim removed 0 bases at V and 8 bases at J, leaving 5 bases unmatched. CDR1 is ENHRY and CDR2 is SYGVKD in the germline V gene. The study's findings and limits: Persistent-disease Graves' patients showed less TCR diversity than new cases. Patients with persistent disease showed a bias toward TRBV28, TRBJ1-2 and TRBJ2-5.

These data are also associated with another study on T cells in Graves' hyperthyroidism and ophthalmopathy. That paper states: Clonotypes that were expanded in thyroid above 0.001 mostly appeared in blood too.

This TCR was recovered from a man aged 25-40 years with Graves disease. V usage is TRBV10-3 and J usage is TRBJ2-1; 9 bases match TRBD2. The sample was peripheral blood mononuclear cells (PBMCs), taken at new diagnosis, from a patient treated with antithyroid drugs. Written as DNA, the CDR3 is TGTGCCATCAGTGAGTCAGGTAGCGGGAGCTATGAGCAGTTCTTC. Translated: CAISESGSGSYEQFF.